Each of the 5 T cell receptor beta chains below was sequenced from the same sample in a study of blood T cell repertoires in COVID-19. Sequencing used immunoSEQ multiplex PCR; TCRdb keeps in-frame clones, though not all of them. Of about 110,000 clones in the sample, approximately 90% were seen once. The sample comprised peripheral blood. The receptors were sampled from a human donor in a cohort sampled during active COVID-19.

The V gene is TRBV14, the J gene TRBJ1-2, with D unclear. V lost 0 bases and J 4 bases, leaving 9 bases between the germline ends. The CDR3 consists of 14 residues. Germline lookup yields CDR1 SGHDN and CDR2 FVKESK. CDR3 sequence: CASSQDQTGYGYTF. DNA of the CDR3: TGTGCCAGCAGCCAAGATCAGACTGGCTATGGCTACACCTTC.

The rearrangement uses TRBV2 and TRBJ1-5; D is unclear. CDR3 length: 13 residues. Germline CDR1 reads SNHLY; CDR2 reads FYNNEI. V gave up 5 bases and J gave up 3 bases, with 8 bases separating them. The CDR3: CASSTGLNQPQHF. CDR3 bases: TGTGCCAGCAGTACCGGTCTCAATCAGCCCCAGCATTTT.

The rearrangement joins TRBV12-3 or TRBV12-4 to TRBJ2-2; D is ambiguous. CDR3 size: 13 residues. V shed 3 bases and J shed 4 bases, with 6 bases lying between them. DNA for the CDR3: TGTGCCAGCAGTTTGACTCGCACCGGGGAGCTGTTTTTT. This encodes CASSLTRTGELFF.

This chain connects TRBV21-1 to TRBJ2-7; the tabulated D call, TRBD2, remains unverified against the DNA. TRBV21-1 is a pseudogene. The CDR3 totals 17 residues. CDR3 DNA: TGTGCCAGCAGCAAAGGCTCTACTAGCGGGAGGAGCTACGAGCAGTACTTC. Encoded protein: CASSKGSTSGRSYEQYF.

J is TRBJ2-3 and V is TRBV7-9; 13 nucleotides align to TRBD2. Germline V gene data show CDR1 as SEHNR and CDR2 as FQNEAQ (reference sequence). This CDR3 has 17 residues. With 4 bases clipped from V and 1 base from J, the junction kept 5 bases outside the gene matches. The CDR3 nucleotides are TGTGCCAGCAGCTCTGGGACTAGCGGGACCCGCACAGATACGCAGTATTTT. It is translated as CASSSGTSGTRTDTQYF.